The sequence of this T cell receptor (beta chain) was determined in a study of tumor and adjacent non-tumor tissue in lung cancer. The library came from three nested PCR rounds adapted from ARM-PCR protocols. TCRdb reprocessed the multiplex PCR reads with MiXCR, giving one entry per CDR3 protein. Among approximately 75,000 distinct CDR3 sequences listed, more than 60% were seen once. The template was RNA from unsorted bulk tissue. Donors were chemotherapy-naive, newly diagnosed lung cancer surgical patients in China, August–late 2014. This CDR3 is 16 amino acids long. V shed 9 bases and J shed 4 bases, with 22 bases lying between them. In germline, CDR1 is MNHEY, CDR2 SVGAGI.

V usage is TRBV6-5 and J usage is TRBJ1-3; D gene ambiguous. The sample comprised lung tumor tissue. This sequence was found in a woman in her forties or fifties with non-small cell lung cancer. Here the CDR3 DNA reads TGTGCCAGTAGATCCCCCGCGCACGGTGCCGGAAACACCATATATTTT. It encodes CASRSPAHGAGNTIYF.